This T cell receptor (beta chain) was observed in a study of CD8 T cell repertoires and HIV-1 epitope variants. Of note for this clone: What it binds is not known.

The CDR3 is 12 residues long. Germline V gives CDR1 SGHVS, CDR2 FQNEAQ. The germline V and J ends were trimmed by 4 bases and 6 bases, with 10 bases remaining between them. This table comes from immunoSEQ multiplex PCR, and its TCRdb copy is limited to in-frame clones, with some not included. Here the sample spans 5,500 or so clones, less than 75% being singletons. Material for sequencing was cultured CD8+ T cells derived from PBMCs. The V and J genes are TRBV7-8 and TRBJ2-7; maybe TRBD1 (6 bases). The receptor was derived from a male donor with HIV. The chain's CDR3 is CASSSGVLEQYF. The CDR3 nucleotides are TGTGCCAGCAGCTCAGGGGTCCTCGAGCAGTACTTC.